This T cell receptor (beta chain) comes out of a study of blood T cells in healthy people across ages. Across the whole study: The capture of about one barcoded beta molecule per two T cells was achieved by template switching. Study-level results: Unsorted PBMC input precluded a conclusive naive versus antigen-experienced comparison. Whereas aged donors had fewer naive CD4+ cells, long-lived donors had more of them and higher diversity.

The germline V gene encodes CDR1 SGHVS and CDR2 FQNEAQ. Trimming took off 2 bases at V and 3 bases at J, with 11 bases between the two ends. This CDR3 has 14 residues. The table lists this clonotype with many counts. Antigen: not known. The second PCR ran roughly 7 to 12 cycles with a sample-barcoded 5' primer and J-beta primers. In TCRdb, the 5' RACE reads were re-called with MiXCR into one record per CDR3 protein. The sample has 850,000 to 1,000,000 distinct CDR3 sequences, about 44% seen once. This receptor was taken from a man between 25 and 39 years old in good health. The chain couples TRBV7-8 to TRBJ2-7, with D possibly TRBD2 on 5 matching bases. Material for sequencing was blood. DNA for the CDR3: TGTGCCAGCAGCTTAACAATCGGGGTCTACGAGCAGTACTTC. Its protein product is CASSLTIGVYEQYF.